One and the same sample provided the 32 T cell receptor beta chains below, sequenced in a study of CD8+ T cells in alopecia areata. Once RNA had been extracted, it was reverse transcribed into cDNA to act as the sequencing template. TCRdb's table, derived via immunoSEQ multiplex PCR, lists solely in-frame clones and lacks some. The table records about 140,000 clones, approximately 86% of them present only once. The treatment: oral pan-JAK inhibitor, 5-10 mg twice daily. The sample in question was CD8+ T cells sorted from blood, obtained at week 4, from a patient treated with tofacitinib. The receptors were sampled from a human donor with alopecia areata.

This sequence joins TRBV13 and TRBJ2-7; tentatively, D is TRBD1 (5 bases). V shed 1 base and J shed 0 bases, with 10 bases lying between them. Germline lookup yields CDR1 PRHDT and CDR2 FYEKMQ (reference sequence). This CDR3 has 15 amino acids. The CDR3 coding sequence is TGTGCCAGCAGCTTAGTTAAGGGGTCCTCCTACGAGCAGTACTTC. Translating it yields CASSLVKGSSYEQYF. Full variable domain (remainder filled in from reference TRBV13 and TRBJ2-7): AAGVIQSPRHLIKEKRETATLKCYPIPRHDTVYWYQQGPGQDPQFLISFYEKMQSDKGSIPDRFSAQQFSDYHSELNMSSLELGDSALYFCASSLVKGSSYEQYFGPGTRLTVT.

V and J are TRBV27 and TRBJ2-1; D may be TRBD2 (6 bases). Germline CDR1 reads MNHEY; CDR2 reads SMNVEV (reference sequence). The CDR3 spans 15 residues. V was pared by 2 bases and J by 3 bases, with 11 bases between. CDR3: CASSLGRGSYNEQFF. CDR3 DNA sequence: TGTGCCAGCAGTTTAGGGCGGGGCAGCTACAATGAGCAGTTCTTC.

This clone has only one observation. The CDR3 sequence: CSVVVTADGGYTF. CDR3 coding DNA: TGCAGCGTTGTAGTAACGGCGGATGGTGGCTACACCTTC. The chain employs TRBV29-1 and TRBJ1-2; no clear D. Trimming removed 4 bases from V and 7 bases from J, with 16 bases in between. CDR3 length: 13 amino acids. In germline, CDR1 is SQVTM, CDR2 ANQGSEA.

The chain is built from TRBV7-9 and TRBJ2-3; 8 nucleotides line up with TRBD2. V trimming: 7 bases; J trimming: 4 bases; junction bases outside the gene matches: 13. This CDR3 comprises 16 residues. Per the germline V gene, CDR1 is SEHNR and CDR2 is FQNEAQ (reference sequence). This CDR3 reads CASTPLAAGEADTQYF. The CDR3 DNA reads as TGTGCCAGCACACCCCTGGCAGCGGGAGAAGCAGATACGCAGTATTTT.

The chain combines TRBV7-9 with TRBJ2-5; 13 positions match TRBD2. CDR1 and CDR2 (germline): SEHNR, FQNEAQ (reference sequence). J lost 3 bases, V lost 10 bases, and 8 bases had no gene match. The CDR3 is made up of 15 amino acids. In DNA form, the CDR3 reads TGTGCCACCGTACTAGCGGGAGGGCCGGAAGAGACCCAGTACTTC. Translated: CATVLAGGPEETQYF. Combining the CDR3 with reference TRBV7-9 and TRBJ2-5 gives the whole variable domain DTGVSQNPRHKITKRGQNVTFRCDPISEHNRLYWYRQTLGQGPEFLTYFQNEAQLEKSRLLSDRFSAERPKGSFSTLEIQRTEQGDSAMYLCATVLAGGPEETQYFGPGTRLLVL.

CDR3 loop: CAWSRNGLDDGYTF. The CDR3 nucleotides are TGTGCCTGGAGTCGTAACGGACTGGATGATGGCTACACCTTC. The V call is TRBV30, the J call TRBJ1-2; the D is unclear. Germline loops: CDR1 GTSNPN, CDR2 SVGIG (reference sequence). This CDR3 has 14 residues. V was shortened by 2 bases and J by 6 bases, with 16 bases between the two germline ends.

V is TRBV5-4 and J is TRBJ2-5; the match to TRBD2 covers 11 bases. V lost 4 bases, J lost 3 bases, and 8 bases stayed unmatched. Germline values: CDR1 SGHNT, CDR2 YYREEE (reference sequence). This CDR3 is built from 16 residues. CDR3 sequence (DNA): TGTGCCAGCAGCCCCTTTATGGGACTAGCGGAAGAGACCCAGTACTTC. This gives the protein CASSPFMGLAEETQYF.

The chain is built from TRBV5-1 and TRBJ2-1, with 7 bases that match TRBD2. Looked up from germline, CDR1 is SGHRS and CDR2 is YFSETQ. The junction had 12 bases not matched to a gene; V was cut back by 0 bases and J by 6 bases. The CDR3 covers 17 residues. The CDR3 protein is CASSLGLGGTTRNEQFF. The CDR3 DNA sequence: TGCGCCAGCAGCTTGGGTTTAGGCGGGACTACTCGCAATGAGCAGTTCTTC.

The chain links TRBV5-1 to TRBJ2-3; 9 bases are shared with TRBD2. This CDR3 is built from 15 residues. Germline assignment: CDR1 SGHRS and CDR2 YFSETQ. After removal of 4 bases from V and 5 bases from J, the junction contained 8 bases not matched to a gene. CDR3 in DNA: TGCGCCAGCAGCCATCAGCGGGGGGAGGTAGATACGCAGTATTTT. Translating it yields CASSHQRGEVDTQYF.

V usage is TRBV27 and J usage is TRBJ2-7, with D possibly being TRBD1 or TRBD2 (5 bases each). The germline CDR1 and CDR2 sequences are MNHEY and SMNVEV (reference sequence). The CDR3 is 13 residues long. Trimming shortened V by 0 bases and J by 5 bases, and 8 bases separated the two germline ends. This CDR3 is CASSLSRGDEQYF. CDR3 DNA sequence: TGTGCCAGCAGTTTATCTAGGGGAGACGAGCAGTACTTC.

The rearrangement uses TRBV11-2 and TRBJ1-1, with D unclear. Trimming cost V 1 base and J 0 bases, with 9 bases left between them. CDR1 is SGHAT and CDR2 is FQNNGV in the germline V gene. The CDR3 sequence is 15 residues long. As DNA, the CDR3 is TGTGCCAGCAGCTTAGGGGGAGGGCTGAACACTGAAGCTTTCTTT. Encoded protein: CASSLGGGLNTEAFF.

This clone has only one observation. This chain joins TRBV9 and TRBJ2-7, with D unresolved. Germline CDR1 and CDR2: SGDLS and YYNGEE. Trimming cost V 0 bases and J 3 bases, with 10 bases left between them. The CDR3 has 14 residues. This CDR3 reads CASSVASRDYEQYF. The CDR3 DNA follows: TGTGCCAGCAGCGTAGCAAGTCGTGACTACGAGCAGTACTTC.

CDR3 sequence (DNA): TGTGCCTGGAGTGCAGGCAGGGCTACTGAAGCTTTCTTT. This translates into CAWSAGRATEAFF. The chain couples TRBV30 to TRBJ1-1; D is possibly TRBD1 (5 bases). Trimming cost V 1 base and J 5 bases, with 11 bases left between them. CDR1 and CDR2 (germline): GTSNPN, SVGIG (reference sequence). This CDR3 comprises 13 residues.

The rearrangement uses TRBV27 and TRBJ2-5; 7 bases map to TRBD1. V lost 6 bases and J lost 2; bases outside the gene matches: 9. There are 15 residues in the CDR3. CDR1 is MNHEY and CDR2 is SMNVEV in the germline V gene (reference sequence). CDR3 amino acids: CASSFRGWTQETQYF. The DNA of the CDR3 is TGTGCCAGCAGCTTCAGGGGGTGGACTCAAGAGACCCAGTACTTC.

The chain couples TRBV19 to TRBJ2-5; 7 bases align to TRBD2. V shed 5 bases and J 2 bases; nucleotides not matched to a gene: 5. The germline gives CDR1 LNHDA, CDR2 SQIVND (reference sequence). The CDR3 contains 14 residues. CDR3 amino acids: CASSPDGGQETQYF. In DNA, the CDR3 is TGTGCCAGTAGTCCCGACGGGGGGCAAGAGACCCAGTACTTC.

The chain links TRBV29-1 to TRBJ2-1, with D tentatively TRBD2 (5 bases). This CDR3 has 17 amino acids. The V gene's germline CDR1 is SQVTM and CDR2 ANQGSEA. Trimming stripped 6 bases from V and 0 bases from J, with 21 bases between. CDR3 DNA: TGCAGCGTACTTGGAACGGGATTGGCGGCCTCCTACAATGAGCAGTTCTTC. Translation: CSVLGTGLAASYNEQFF.

The CDR3 nucleotides read TGCGCCAGCAGCCAGTACCAGGGCGTAGATACGCAGTATTTT. Translation: CASSQYQGVDTQYF. The chain combines TRBV4-1 with TRBJ2-3; D possibly corresponds to TRBD1 (5 bases). This CDR3 has 14 residues. V was trimmed by 3 bases and J by 5 bases, leaving 12 bases between them. CDR1 MGHRA and CDR2 YSYEKL come from the germline V gene.

The chain carries TRBV9 and TRBJ1-1; 7 positions agree with TRBD1. Germline V gives CDR1 SGDLS, CDR2 YYNGEE. CDR3 length: 17 amino acids. The V gene end was trimmed by 3 bases and the J gene end by 5 bases; junction bases not matched to a gene: 16. The CDR3 sequence is CASSADSRPSGGTEAFF. CDR3 sequence (DNA): TGTGCCAGCAGCGCGGATAGCAGGCCTTCAGGGGGGACTGAAGCTTTCTTT. Using reference TRBV9 and TRBJ1-1 for the parts outside the CDR3, the full variable domain is DSGVTQTPKHLITATGQRVTLRCSPRSGDLSVYWYQQSLDQGLQFLIQYYNGEERAKGNILERFSAQQFPDLHSELNLSSLELGDSALYFCASSADSRPSGGTEAFFGQGTRLTVV.

This chain uses TRBV29-1 with TRBJ1-2, with unresolved D. This CDR3 is 15 amino acids long. V dropped 7 bases and J dropped 5 bases, with 23 bases sitting between them. Germline V CDR1 and CDR2: SQVTM, ANQGSEA. CDR3 region: CSGRVIDPDDYGYTF. The CDR3 nucleotides read TGCAGCGGCCGCGTGATAGACCCAGACGATTATGGCTACACCTTC.

V gene TRBV27 combines with J gene TRBJ1-1; a possible D gene is TRBD1 (6 bases). Germline CDR1 MNHEY, CDR2 SMNVEV (reference sequence). Trimming cost V 0 bases and J 5 bases, with 10 bases left between them. The CDR3 has 14 residues. As DNA, the CDR3 is TGTGCCAGCAGTTTATCAGGGGGTCGGACTGAAGCTTTCTTT. Translated: CASSLSGGRTEAFF.

The rearrangement links TRBV19 to TRBJ1-1, with TRBD1 as a possible D gene (6 bases). Trimming took 4 bases from V and 4 from J, leaving 13 bases between them. The CDR3 totals 14 residues. From germline, CDR1 is LNHDA and CDR2 SQIVND (reference sequence). CDR3 sequence reads: CASSTTGTATEAFF. The CDR3 region has the DNA TGTGCCAGTAGTACAACAGGGACGGCCACTGAAGCTTTCTTT.

The chain uses TRBV19 and TRBJ1-5; maybe TRBD1 (5 bases). V lost 3 bases and J lost 4, with 13 bases in between. Germline CDR1 is LNHDA and CDR2 is SQIVND (reference sequence). CDR3 length equals 15 residues. In nucleotides, the CDR3 is TGTGCCAGTAGTATTGGGACGCCGGGAAATCAGCCCCAGCATTTT. Its translation: CASSIGTPGNQPQHF.

The J gene is TRBJ2-1, the V gene TRBV25-1; 9 nucleotides match TRBD2. The CDR3 contains 16 residues. The ends lost 1 base at V and 8 bases at J; junction bases unmatched: 9. Per germline, CDR1 MGHDK and CDR2 SYGVNS. This CDR3 reads CASSELTSGRQDEQFF. In DNA, the CDR3 is TGTGCCAGCAGTGAATTAACGAGCGGGAGGCAAGATGAGCAGTTCTTC.

This clone has only one observation. The chain recombines TRBV2 with TRBJ2-1; D not resolved. The CDR3 sequence is 11 residues long. Germline CDR1 and CDR2: SNHLY and FYNNEI. V was shortened by 9 bases and J by 4 bases, with 7 bases between the two germline ends. CDR3 amino acids: CASALYNEQFF. The CDR3 region has the DNA TGTGCCAGTGCACTTTACAATGAGCAGTTCTTC.

The rearrangement joins TRBV5-4 to TRBJ1-2; D not certain. Trimming removed 2 bases at V and 3 bases at J, with 8 bases between. The CDR3 is 13 residues long. Germline V gene lookup returns CDR1 SGHNT and CDR2 YYREEE (reference sequence). The chain's CDR3 is CASSLDYHYGYTF. DNA of the CDR3: TGTGCCAGCAGCTTAGACTACCACTATGGCTACACCTTC. Full variable domain (outside the CDR3, taken from reference TRBV5-4 and TRBJ1-2): ETGVTQSPTHLIKTRGQQVTLRCSSQSGHNTVSWYQQALGQGPQFIFQYYREEENGRGNFPPRFSGLQFPNYSSELNVNALELDDSALYLCASSLDYHYGYTFGSGTRLTVV.

The J gene is TRBJ2-2, the V gene TRBV29-1; 8 bases line up with TRBD1. Germline lookup yields CDR1 SQVTM and CDR2 ANQGSEA. The CDR3 sequence is 13 residues long. After removal of 5 bases from V and 3 bases from J, the junction contained 2 bases not matched to a gene. The CDR3 DNA reads TGCAGCGTTAACAGGGGGGACACCGGGGAGCTGTTTTTT. Its protein is CSVNRGDTGELFF.

The CDR3 sequence is CASSLTTALTDTQYF. The CDR3, as DNA: TGTGCCAGCAGCTTAACGACAGCGCTCACAGATACGCAGTATTTT. V usage is TRBV7-3 and J usage is TRBJ2-3, with D perhaps matching TRBD1 (5 bases). Germline V CDR1 and CDR2: SGHTA, FQGTGA. This CDR3 spans 15 amino acids. The V gene lost 0 bases and the J gene lost 2 bases, with 9 bases spanning the gap.

The V call is TRBV19, the J call TRBJ2-1, with TRBD2 matching 10 bases. This CDR3 spans 15 amino acids. Trimming removed 3 bases from V and 8 bases from J; junction bases left unmatched: 7. Germline CDR1 and CDR2: LNHDA and SQIVND (reference sequence). DNA of the CDR3: TGTGCCAGTAGTATCGGTAGCGGGGGGACGGATGAGCAGTTCTTC. It is translated as CASSIGSGGTDEQFF.

V usage is TRBV29-1 and J usage is TRBJ2-2; perhaps TRBD1 as D (6 bases). This CDR3 has 14 residues. Germline V CDR1 and CDR2: SQVTM, ANQGSEA. Trimming stripped 5 bases from V and 6 bases from J, with 16 bases between. In nucleotides, the CDR3 is TGCAGCGTTATTTACAGGGAGAAGGCCGGGGAGCTGTTTTTT. It encodes CSVIYREKAGELFF.

V usage is TRBV13 and J usage is TRBJ2-7; D is unresolved. Trimming took 5 bases from V and 3 from J, leaving 8 bases between them. The CDR3 is 12 residues long. The germline V gene has CDR1 PRHDT and CDR2 FYEKMQ (reference sequence). The CDR3 reads CASSETRYEQYF. CDR3 sequence (DNA): TGTGCCAGCAGCGAGACCCGCTACGAGCAGTACTTC.

The chain has TRBV5-1 and TRBJ2-1, with D maybe TRBD2 (5 bases). This CDR3 region has 12 residues. V was pared by 5 bases and J by 6 bases, with 9 bases between. CDR1 and CDR2 from the germline V gene are SGHRS and YFSETQ. The CDR3 DNA reads TGCGCCAGCAGGGAGGTAAGCAATGAGCAGTTCTTC. It specifies CASREVSNEQFF.

The rearrangement links TRBV15 to TRBJ2-7; possibly TRBD2 for D (6 bases). In germline, CDR1 is LNHNV, CDR2 YYDKDF (reference sequence). Trimming stripped 3 bases from V and 1 base from J, with 10 bases between. The CDR3 is 14 residues long. In nucleotides, the CDR3 is TGTGCCACCAGCAGGGAGGGTGTGTCCTACGAGCAGTACTTC. This gives the protein CATSREGVSYEQYF.